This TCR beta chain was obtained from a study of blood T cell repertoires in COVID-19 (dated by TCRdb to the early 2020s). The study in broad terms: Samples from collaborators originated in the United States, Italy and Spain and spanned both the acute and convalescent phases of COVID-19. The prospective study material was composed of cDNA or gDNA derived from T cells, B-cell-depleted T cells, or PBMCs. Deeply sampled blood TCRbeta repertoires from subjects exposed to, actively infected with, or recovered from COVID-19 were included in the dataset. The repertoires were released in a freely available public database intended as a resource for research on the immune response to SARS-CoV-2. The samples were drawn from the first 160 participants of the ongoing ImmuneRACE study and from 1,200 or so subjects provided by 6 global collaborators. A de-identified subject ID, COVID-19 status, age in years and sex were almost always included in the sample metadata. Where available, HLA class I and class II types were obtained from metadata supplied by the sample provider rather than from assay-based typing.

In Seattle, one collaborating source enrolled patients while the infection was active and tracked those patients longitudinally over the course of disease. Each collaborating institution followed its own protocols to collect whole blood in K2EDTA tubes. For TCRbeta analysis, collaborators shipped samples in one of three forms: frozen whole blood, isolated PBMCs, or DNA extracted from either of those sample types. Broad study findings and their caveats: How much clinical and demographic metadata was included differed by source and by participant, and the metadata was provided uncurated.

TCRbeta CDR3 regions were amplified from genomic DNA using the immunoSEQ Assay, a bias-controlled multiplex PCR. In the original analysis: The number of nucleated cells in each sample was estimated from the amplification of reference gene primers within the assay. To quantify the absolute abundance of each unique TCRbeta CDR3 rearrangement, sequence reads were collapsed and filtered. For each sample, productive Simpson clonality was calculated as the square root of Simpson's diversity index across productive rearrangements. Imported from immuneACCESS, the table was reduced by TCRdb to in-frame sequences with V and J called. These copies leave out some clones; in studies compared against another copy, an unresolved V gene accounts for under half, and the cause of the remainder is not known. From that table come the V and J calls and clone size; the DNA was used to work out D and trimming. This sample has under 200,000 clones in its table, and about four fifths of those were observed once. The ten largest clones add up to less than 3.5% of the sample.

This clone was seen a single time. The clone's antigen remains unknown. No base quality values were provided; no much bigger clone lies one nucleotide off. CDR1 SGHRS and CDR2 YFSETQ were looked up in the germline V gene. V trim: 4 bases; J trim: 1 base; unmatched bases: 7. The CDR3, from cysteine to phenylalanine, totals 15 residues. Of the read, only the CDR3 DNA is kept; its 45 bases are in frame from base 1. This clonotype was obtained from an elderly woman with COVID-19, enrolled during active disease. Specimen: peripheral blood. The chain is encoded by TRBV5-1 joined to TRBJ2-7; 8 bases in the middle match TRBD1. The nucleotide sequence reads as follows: TGCGCCAGCAGCCGTGGTAGACAGGGGTCCTACGAGCAGTACTTC. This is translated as CASSRGRQGSYEQYF.